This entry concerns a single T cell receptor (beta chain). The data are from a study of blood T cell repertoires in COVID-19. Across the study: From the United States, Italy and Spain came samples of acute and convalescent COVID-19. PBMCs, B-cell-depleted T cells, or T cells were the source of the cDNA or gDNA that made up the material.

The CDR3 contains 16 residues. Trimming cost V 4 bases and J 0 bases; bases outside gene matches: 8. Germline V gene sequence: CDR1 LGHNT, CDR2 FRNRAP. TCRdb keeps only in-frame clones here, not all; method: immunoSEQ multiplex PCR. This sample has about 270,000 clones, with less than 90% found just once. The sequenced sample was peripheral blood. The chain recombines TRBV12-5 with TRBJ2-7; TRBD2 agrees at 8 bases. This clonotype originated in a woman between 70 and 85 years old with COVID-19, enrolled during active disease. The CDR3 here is CASGSPREGYSYEQYF. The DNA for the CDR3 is TGTGCTAGTGGTTCCCCTCGGGAGGGGTACTCCTACGAGCAGTACTTC.